This record concerns one TCR beta chain sequence. The CDR3 covers 13 residues. Germline CDR1 is KGHDR and CDR2 is SFDVKD. The germline V and J ends were trimmed by 6 bases and 5 bases, with 12 bases remaining between them. The data derive from a study of control samples from healthy donors and cancer patients. TCRdb keeps only in-frame clones here, not all; method: immunoSEQ multiplex PCR. The table records tens of thousands of clones, approximately 84% of them present only once. The chain employs TRBV24-1 and TRBJ2-5; the D gene is possibly TRBD1 (5 bases). This clonotype originated in a man aged 70-80 years with lung cancer. The sequencing input was PBMCs. CDR3 sequence reads: CATSSQGRETQYF. The CDR3 DNA reads as TGTGCCACCAGTAGCCAGGGTCGGGAGACCCAGTACTTC.